The 29 T cell receptor beta chains presented below share a single source sample, sequenced in a study of T-cell reconstitution after alpha-beta-depleted transplantation in children. Unique molecular identifiers were incorporated during preparation of the TCRbeta library. TCRdb fed the PCR reads into MiXCR, producing one record per CDR3 protein. The sample has about 470,000 distinct CDR3 sequences; around 46% are singletons. The specimen was PBMCs, collected before TCRalphabeta/CD19-depleted stem cell transplant. The source is a girl aged 2 to 9 with aplastic anemia, due to receive a stem cell transplant.

This chain connects TRBV6-5 to TRBJ2-6; D is ambiguous. CDR1 and CDR2 (germline): MNHEY, SVGAGI. The CDR3 consists of 15 residues. The ends were cut back, 5 bases at V and 4 bases at J, with 12 bases in the middle. In nucleotides, the CDR3 is TGTGCCAGCAGTGACCGAGTGTGGGGGGCCAACGTCCTGACTTTC. Translated: CASSDRVWGANVLTF.

The gene calls are TRBV15 and TRBJ2-7, with TRBD1 matching over 8 bases. This CDR3 is built from 15 residues. The germline V gene encodes CDR1 LNHNV and CDR2 YYDKDF (reference sequence). V lost 1 base to trimming and J lost 2 bases; unmatched junction nucleotides: 4. CDR3 region: CATSRGDRGTYEQYF. The CDR3 nucleotides are TGTGCCACCAGCAGAGGCGACAGGGGCACCTACGAGCAGTACTTC.

The genes are TRBV7-2 and TRBJ1-1; D is unresolved. The CDR3 consists of 15 residues. Germline V lookup: CDR1 SGHTA, CDR2 FQGNSA. The V end lost 1 base, the J end lost 5 bases, and 14 bases lay between the germline ends. The CDR3, as DNA: TGTGCCAGCAGCTTAGAAATTGAGGTAACGACTGAAGCTTTCTTT. This gives the protein CASSLEIEVTTEAFF.

Remarks on this clonotype: A much larger clone lies one base from this, so it may be a read error. Since the CDR3 does not end with the conserved phenylalanine or tryptophan, this likely comes from a read error. The chain uses TRBV20-1 and TRBJ2-2; TRBD2 agrees at 10 bases. CDR1 DFQATT and CDR2 SNEGSKA come from the germline V gene (reference sequence). The V gene end was trimmed by 0 bases and the J gene end by 1 base; junction bases not matched to a gene: 5. This CDR3 comprises 17 residues. CDR3 sequence (DNA): TGCAGTGCTAGAGATCTCCTAGCGGGAGAGAACACCGGGGAGCTGTTTTCT. This codes for CSARDLLAGENTGELFS.

DNA for the CDR3: TGTGCCAGCAGTCCACCCATCCCCGGGACAGGGGGTGGAAATGAGCAGTTCTTC. This gives the protein CASSPPIPGTGGGNEQFF. The V call is TRBV27, the J call TRBJ2-1, with 11 bases fitting TRBD1. CDR3 length: 18 amino acids. V was clipped by 5 bases and J by 7 bases; unmatched bases: 16. Germline-derived CDR1 and CDR2 are MNHEY and SMNVEV (reference sequence).

V gene TRBV6-1 combines with J gene TRBJ1-4; a weak D match, TRBD1 (6 bases). Germline V gives CDR1 MNHNS, CDR2 SASEGT. This CDR3 is built from 14 residues. Deletions cut 7 bases from V and 5 bases from J, with 14 bases between. CDR3 nucleotide sequence: TGTGCCAGCACAAAGAGGGGGTCAAATGAAAAACTGTTTTTT. Encoded protein: CASTKRGSNEKLFF.

In its sample, this clonotype was seen a few times. This chain joins TRBV4-1 and TRBJ1-1, with D possibly being TRBD1 (6 bases). Germline V gives CDR1 MGHRA, CDR2 YSYEKL. This CDR3 region has 15 residues. V gave up 0 bases and J gave up 6 bases, with 14 bases separating them. The CDR3 nucleotides are TGCGCCAGCAGCCAAGATTGGGGGGCTCTCGCTGAAGCTTTCTTT. Translating it yields CASSQDWGALAEAFF.

The V call is TRBV20-1, the J call TRBJ2-3; TRBD2 aligns across 7 bases. Germline CDR1 is DFQATT and CDR2 is SNEGSKA (reference sequence). Trimming at V came to 2 bases and at J to 2 bases, leaving 10 bases not matched to a gene. The CDR3 is 16 amino acids. The CDR3 nucleotides read TGCAGTGCTAGATTGATTACGGGGGGTCACACAGATACGCAGTATTTT. It yields the protein CSARLITGGHTDTQYF.

The V and J genes are TRBV5-1 and TRBJ1-4; D is possibly TRBD1 (5 bases). The germline V and J ends were trimmed by 4 bases and 4 bases, with 14 bases remaining between them. Germline lookup yields CDR1 SGHRS and CDR2 YFSETQ. The CDR3 covers 15 residues. CDR3 coding DNA: TGCGCCAGCAGCGCCAGGGCACTGAGTAATGAAAAACTGTTTTTT. Amino acids: CASSARALSNEKLFF.

CDR3 in DNA: TGTGCCAGCAGCTTGCTCTTGCGGCTTGACACAGATACGCAGTATTTT. It is translated as CASSLLLRLDTDTQYF. The gene calls are TRBV5-5 and TRBJ2-3; D unclear. Per the germline V gene, CDR1 is SGHKS and CDR2 is YYEKEE (reference sequence). The CDR3 consists of 16 residues. Trimming cost V 1 base and J 2 bases, with 14 bases left between them.

The V gene is TRBV20-1, the J gene TRBJ1-1, with no clear D. The CDR3 contains 14 residues. Germline-derived CDR1 and CDR2 are DFQATT and SNEGSKA (reference sequence). V was trimmed by 3 bases and J by 1 base, leaving 12 bases between them. CDR3 in amino acids: CSARRFAANTEAFF. The CDR3 DNA follows: TGCAGTGCTAGGAGGTTCGCTGCGAACACTGAAGCTTTCTTT.

This clonotype was observed at least ten times. The chain combines TRBV5-1 with TRBJ1-1; D may be TRBD1 (6 bases). V was pared by 4 bases and J by 10 bases, with 20 bases between. Germline V gene sequence: CDR1 SGHRS, CDR2 YFSETQ. The CDR3 contains 14 residues. The CDR3 DNA reads TGCGCCAGCAGCAGCCAGACAGGAGGGCTTGGAGCTTTCTTT. Its protein is CASSSQTGGLGAFF.

The chain couples TRBV5-1 to TRBJ2-7; TRBD1 aligns across 7 bases. Looked up from germline, CDR1 is SGHRS and CDR2 is YFSETQ. Trimming at V came to 5 bases and at J to 0 bases, leaving 5 bases not matched to a gene. CDR3 length equals 14 residues. The CDR3: CASRRDRDSYEQYF. The CDR3 DNA sequence: TGCGCCAGCAGAAGGGACAGAGACTCCTACGAGCAGTACTTC. The full variable domain, in which reference TRBV5-1 and TRBJ2-7 provide the parts outside the CDR3, is KAGVTQTPRYLIKTRGQQVTLSCSPISGHRSVSWYQQTPGQGLQFLFEYFSETQRNKGNFPGRFSGRQFSNSRSEMNVSTLELGDSALYLCASRRDRDSYEQYFGPGTRLTVT.

This clonotype was found many times. V gene TRBV7-6 combines with J gene TRBJ1-4; D remains ambiguous. The germline V and J ends were trimmed by 1 base and 7 bases, with 4 bases remaining between them. From germline, CDR1 is SGHVS and CDR2 FNYEAQ. This CDR3 spans 12 amino acids. The CDR3 is CASSLGGEKLFF. Written as DNA, the CDR3 is TGTGCCAGCAGCTTAGGAGGTGAAAAACTGTTTTTT.

The chain recombines TRBV12-3 or TRBV12-4 with TRBJ2-3; TRBD2 agrees at 9 bases. Trimming cost V 4 bases and J 5 bases; bases outside gene matches: 7. The CDR3 is 15 residues long. The CDR3 DNA follows: TGTGCCAGCAGTTCGGGCGGGGGGGCGATAGATACGCAGTATTTT. Its translation: CASSSGGGAIDTQYF.

At least ten counts were recorded for this clonotype. V gene TRBV5-6 combines with J gene TRBJ2-7, with D unresolved. V was clipped by 2 bases and J by 6 bases, with 9 bases between them. There are 12 residues in the CDR3. The germline V gene has CDR1 SGHDT and CDR2 YYEEEE. The CDR3 is CASSFVSGEQYF. The CDR3 DNA is TGTGCCAGCAGCTTCGTCTCAGGCGAGCAGTACTTC.

This chain links TRBV7-2 with TRBJ2-1; 9 bases are shared with TRBD2. Trimming at V came to 2 bases and at J to 7 bases, leaving 6 bases not matched to a gene. The CDR3 is 15 amino acids. The germline CDR1 and CDR2 sequences are SGHTA and FQGNSA. In nucleotides, the CDR3 is TGTGCCAGCAGCTTAAGTAGCGGGAGATTTAATGAGCAGTTCTTC. Protein sequence: CASSLSSGRFNEQFF. Full variable domain (remainder filled in from reference TRBV7-2 and TRBJ2-1): GAGVSQSPSNKVTEKGKDVELRCDPISGHTALYWYRQSLGQGLEFLIYFQGNSAPDKSGLPSDRFSAERTGGSVSTLTIQRTQQEDSAVYLCASSLSSGRFNEQFFGPGTRLTVL.

The table lists this clonotype with a few counts. This sequence joins TRBV11-2 and TRBJ2-7; D is unresolved. The CDR3 sequence is 11 residues long. CDR1 SGHAT and CDR2 FQNNGV come from the germline V gene. V was pared by 5 bases and J by 6 bases, with 8 bases between. CDR3 coding DNA: TGTGCCAGCAGCCGGGCCAGCGAGCAGTACTTC. Protein sequence: CASSRASEQYF. Combining the CDR3 with reference TRBV11-2 and TRBJ2-7 gives the whole variable domain EAGVAQSPRYKIIEKRQSVAFWCNPISGHATLYWYQQILGQGPKLLIQFQNNGVVDDSQLPKDRFSAERLKGVDSTLKIQPAKLEDSAVYLCASSRASEQYFGPGTRLTVT.

This clonotype was observed once. The gene calls are TRBV11-2 and TRBJ2-5; D is possibly TRBD1 (5 bases). The CDR3 totals 15 residues. Trimming removed 5 bases from V and 5 bases from J, with 18 bases in between. From germline, CDR1 is SGHAT and CDR2 FQNNGV. The CDR3 bases are TGTGCCAGCAGCCTTAGGCCGGGCAGGGTGGAGACCCAGTACTTC. Protein: CASSLRPGRVETQYF.

There are many counts of this clonotype. In nucleotides, the CDR3 is TGTGCCAGCAGTTACTCAGCGACAGGGGGCCACGAGCAGTACTTC. Residues: CASSYSATGGHEQYF. This chain connects TRBV6-5 to TRBJ2-7; TRBD1 aligns across 10 bases. J gave up 5 bases and V 0 bases, and 4 bases lay outside the gene matches. The CDR3 spans 15 residues. The germline V gene has CDR1 MNHEY and CDR2 SVGAGI.

This clonotype has ten or more counts. The chain employs TRBV20-1 and TRBJ1-1, with D tentatively TRBD1 (5 bases). The V and J ends lost 1 base and 4 bases respectively, with 13 bases between them. Germline V lookup: CDR1 DFQATT, CDR2 SNEGSKA (reference sequence). The CDR3 covers 14 residues. In DNA, the CDR3 is TGCAGTGCTAGAGCGGGTGCGGGGGGCACTGAAGCTTTCTTT. It encodes CSARAGAGGTEAFF.

This chain connects TRBV20-1 to TRBJ2-7; D may be TRBD2 (7 bases). The CDR3 consists of 12 residues. Trimming left V 2 bases short and J 6 bases short, with 11 bases between. Germline V gene lookup returns CDR1 DFQATT and CDR2 SNEGSKA (reference sequence). The CDR3 reads CSARRGGGEQYF. CDR3 bases: TGCAGTGCTAGAAGGGGGGGGGGCGAGCAGTACTTC.

This clonotype has a count of ten or more. The rearrangement joins TRBV12-3 or TRBV12-4 to TRBJ2-1; 11 bases align to TRBD2. J lost 7 bases, V lost 1 base, and 6 bases had no gene match. The CDR3 runs to 16 residues. The CDR3 sequence is CASSLGVAGGGNEQFF. The CDR3 nucleotides are TGTGCCAGCAGTTTAGGGGTAGCGGGAGGGGGGAATGAGCAGTTCTTC.

This clonotype was observed a few times. The chain links TRBV7-8 to TRBJ2-3; no reliable D call. Germline-derived CDR1 and CDR2 are SGHVS and FQNEAQ. Deletions cut 1 base from V and 4 bases from J, with 9 bases between. This CDR3 region has 14 residues. The CDR3 sequence is CASSLVARADTQYF. The CDR3 DNA reads as TGTGCCAGCAGCTTAGTAGCTCGCGCAGATACGCAGTATTTT.

This clonotype came up a few times. The genes are TRBV9 and TRBJ2-3, with D perhaps TRBD2 (6 bases). The germline V gene has CDR1 SGDLS and CDR2 YYNGEE. V was clipped by 0 bases and J by 1 base, with 12 bases between them. The CDR3 totals 16 residues. This chain's CDR3 is CASSVVHRGGTDTQYF. CDR3 in DNA: TGTGCCAGCAGCGTAGTACATCGCGGGGGCACAGATACGCAGTATTTT.

This clonotype was recorded a few times. The gene calls are TRBV7-9 and TRBJ1-3, with D unresolved. Germline V lookup: CDR1 SEHNR, CDR2 FQNEAQ (reference sequence). V gave up 0 bases and J gave up 2 bases, with 5 bases separating them. The CDR3 is 14 amino acids. The CDR3 protein is CASSLAEAGNTIYF. DNA for the CDR3: TGTGCCAGCAGCTTAGCAGAGGCTGGAAACACCATATATTTT.

The chain has TRBV7-8 and TRBJ2-5; D is undetermined. The CDR3 is 14 amino acids. Trimming stripped 4 bases from V and 5 bases from J, with 14 bases between. Germline V gives CDR1 SGHVS, CDR2 FQNEAQ. Here the CDR3 DNA reads TGTGCCAGCAGCTCTGGACCCCTCCGGGAGACCCAGTACTTC. This encodes CASSSGPLRETQYF. Variable domain in full (rest from reference TRBV7-8 and TRBJ2-5): GAGVSQSPRYKVAKRGQDVALRCDPISGHVSLFWYQQALGQGPEFLTYFQNEAQLDKSGLPSDRFFAERPEGSVSTLKIQRTQQEDSAVYLCASSSGPLRETQYFGPGTRLLVL.

V usage is TRBV3-1 and J usage is TRBJ2-7; the match to TRBD1 covers 9 bases. Trimming cost V 3 bases and J 5 bases; bases outside gene matches: 11. Per the germline V gene, CDR1 is LGHDT and CDR2 is YNNKEL (reference sequence). The CDR3 has 16 amino acids. Written as DNA, the CDR3 is TGTGCCAGCAGCCATACCTTGGGGACAGGGTCGGACGAGCAGTACTTC. This encodes CASSHTLGTGSDEQYF.

This chain connects TRBV27 to TRBJ2-6, with D uncertain. The CDR3 consists of 17 residues. V gave up 3 bases and J gave up 0 bases, with 12 bases separating them. Germline V lookup: CDR1 MNHEY, CDR2 SMNVEV (reference sequence). The CDR3 loop reads CASSFATLNSGANVLTF. The CDR3 nucleotides are TGTGCCAGCAGTTTTGCCACACTGAACTCTGGGGCCAACGTCCTGACTTTC.